The TCR beta chain described here comes from a study of cytomegalovirus exposure and HLA in healthy donors. Across the whole study: Within an early data release were tens of millions of unique TCRs drawn from HLA-typed donors. Among the 398 genotyped donors, 65% to 90% were placed in the Caucasian-associated ancestry cluster.

Broader study findings: The authors enumerated over 150 TCR beta chains as linked to cytomegalovirus. In an earlier analysis, most TCR beta V segments were productive about 87% or about 30% of the time.

As for this clone: Its specificity is unknown.

Germline lookup yields CDR1 MDHEN and CDR2 SYDVKM. CDR3 size: 15 residues. Trimming took off 6 bases at V and 4 bases at J, with 13 bases between the two ends. PCR primers comprised 60 Vbeta and 13 Jbeta primers. TCRdb keeps only in-frame clones here, not all; method: immunoSEQ multiplex PCR. The sample consists of some 120,000 clones, about three quarters of them appearing once. Sequenced input: PBMCs. The sequence came from a man aged 30 to 45 in good health and CMV-seronegative. The chain joins TRBV28 to TRBJ2-6; D is unresolved. CDR3 protein: CASSPRRLGANVLTF. The DNA for the CDR3 is TGTGCCAGCAGCCCTCGTCGGTTAGGGGCCAACGTCCTGACTTTC.